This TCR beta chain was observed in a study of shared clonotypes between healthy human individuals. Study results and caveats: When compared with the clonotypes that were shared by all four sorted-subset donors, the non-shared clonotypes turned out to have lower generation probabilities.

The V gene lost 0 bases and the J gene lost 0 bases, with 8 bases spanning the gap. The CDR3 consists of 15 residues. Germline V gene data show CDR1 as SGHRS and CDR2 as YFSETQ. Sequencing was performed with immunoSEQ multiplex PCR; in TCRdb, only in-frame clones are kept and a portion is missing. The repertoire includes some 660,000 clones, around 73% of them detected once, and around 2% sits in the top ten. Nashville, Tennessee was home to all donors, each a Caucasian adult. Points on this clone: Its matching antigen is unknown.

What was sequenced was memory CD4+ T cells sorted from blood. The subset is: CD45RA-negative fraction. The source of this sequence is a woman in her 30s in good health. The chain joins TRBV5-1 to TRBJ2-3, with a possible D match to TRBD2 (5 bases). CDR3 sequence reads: CASSLDGKSTDTQYF. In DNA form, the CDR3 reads TGCGCCAGCAGCTTGGACGGGAAAAGCACAGATACGCAGTATTTT.